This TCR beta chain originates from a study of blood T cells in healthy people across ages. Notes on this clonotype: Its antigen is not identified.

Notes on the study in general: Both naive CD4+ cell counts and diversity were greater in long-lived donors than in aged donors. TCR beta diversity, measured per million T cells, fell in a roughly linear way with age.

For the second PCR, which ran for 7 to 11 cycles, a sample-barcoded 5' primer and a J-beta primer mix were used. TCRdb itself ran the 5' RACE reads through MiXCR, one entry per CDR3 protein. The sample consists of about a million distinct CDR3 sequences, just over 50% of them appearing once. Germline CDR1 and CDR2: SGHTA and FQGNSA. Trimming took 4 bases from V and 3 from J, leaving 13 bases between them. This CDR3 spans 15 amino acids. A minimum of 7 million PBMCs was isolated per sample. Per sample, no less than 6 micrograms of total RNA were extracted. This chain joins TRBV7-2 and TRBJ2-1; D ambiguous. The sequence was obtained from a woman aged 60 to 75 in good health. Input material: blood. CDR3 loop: CASSYSSRGYNEQFF. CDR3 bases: TGTGCCAGCAGCTATAGCTCGCGAGGCTACAATGAGCAGTTCTTC.